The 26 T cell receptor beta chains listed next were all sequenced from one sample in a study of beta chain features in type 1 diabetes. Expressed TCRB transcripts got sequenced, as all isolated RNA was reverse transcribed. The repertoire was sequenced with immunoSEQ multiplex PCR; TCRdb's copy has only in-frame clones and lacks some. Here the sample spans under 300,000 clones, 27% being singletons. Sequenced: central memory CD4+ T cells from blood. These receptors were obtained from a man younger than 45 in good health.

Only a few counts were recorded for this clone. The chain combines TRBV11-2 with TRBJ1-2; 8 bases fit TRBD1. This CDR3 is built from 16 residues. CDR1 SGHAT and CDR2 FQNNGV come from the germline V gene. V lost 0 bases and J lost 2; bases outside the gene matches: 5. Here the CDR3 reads CASSLDITGGNYGYTF. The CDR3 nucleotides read TGTGCCAGCAGCTTAGACATCACAGGGGGGAACTATGGCTACACCTTC.

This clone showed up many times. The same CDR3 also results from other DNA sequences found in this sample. CDR3 protein: CASSPGSGYEQYF. The DNA for the CDR3 is TGTGCCAGCTCGCCTGGATCGGGGTACGAGCAGTACTTC. The chain is built from TRBV18 and TRBJ2-7; D is perhaps TRBD2 (5 bases). Per germline, CDR1 KGHSH and CDR2 LQKENI. The CDR3 runs 13 residues. V was shortened by 6 bases and J by 4 bases, with 13 bases between the two germline ends.

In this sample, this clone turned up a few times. The CDR3 nucleotides are TGTGCCTGGAGTACACAGGGCTACGAGCAGTACTTC. This sequence encodes CAWSTQGYEQYF. The rearrangement joins TRBV30 to TRBJ2-7; D perhaps matches TRBD1 (6 bases). Per germline, CDR1 GTSNPN and CDR2 SVGIG (reference sequence). V gave up 2 bases and J gave up 3 bases, with 8 bases separating them. The CDR3 has 12 residues.

Written as DNA, the CDR3 is TGTGCCAGCAGTTACGGACAGTGGAATCAGCCCCAGCATTTT. It specifies CASSYGQWNQPQHF. The V call is TRBV6-5, the J call TRBJ1-5, with D possibly being TRBD1 (6 bases). Looked up from germline, CDR1 is MNHEY and CDR2 is SVGAGI. The CDR3 loop spans 14 amino acids. Trimming stripped 2 bases from V and 4 bases from J, with 9 bases between.

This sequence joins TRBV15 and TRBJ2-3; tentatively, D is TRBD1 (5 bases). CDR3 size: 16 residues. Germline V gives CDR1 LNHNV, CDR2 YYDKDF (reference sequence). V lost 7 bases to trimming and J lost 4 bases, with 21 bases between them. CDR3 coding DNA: TGTGCCACCATGGGGCAGGGCCCTTTTGTGGCAGATACGCAGTATTTT. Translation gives CATMGQGPFVADTQYF.

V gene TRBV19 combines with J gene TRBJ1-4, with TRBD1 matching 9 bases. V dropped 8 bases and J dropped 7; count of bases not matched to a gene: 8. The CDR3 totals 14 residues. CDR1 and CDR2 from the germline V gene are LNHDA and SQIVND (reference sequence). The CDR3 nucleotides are TGTGCCAGTTCCGGGGCGACAGGGGGTGAAAAACTGTTTTTT. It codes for CASSGATGGEKLFF. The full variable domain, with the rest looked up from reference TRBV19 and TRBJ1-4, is DGGITQSPKYLFRKEGQNVTLSCEQNLNHDAMYWYRQDPGQGLRLIYYSQIVNDFQKGDIAEGYSVSREKKESFPLTVTSAQKNPTAFYLCASSGATGGEKLFFGSGTQLSVL.

The CDR3 DNA is TGTGCCATCAGTAGACCGGGACTAGCTATATATGAGCAGTTCTTC. Translating it yields CAISRPGLAIYEQFF. The chain has TRBV10-3 and TRBJ2-1; 9 bases map to TRBD2. The germline CDR1 and CDR2 sequences are ENHRY and SYGVKD. J lost 8 bases, V lost 5 bases, and 10 bases had no gene match. The CDR3 runs to 15 residues.

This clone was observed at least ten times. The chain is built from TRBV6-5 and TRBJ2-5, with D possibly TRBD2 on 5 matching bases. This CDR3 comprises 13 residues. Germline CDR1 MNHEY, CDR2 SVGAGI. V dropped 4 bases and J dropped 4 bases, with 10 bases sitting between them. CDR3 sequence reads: CASSSGLVETQYF. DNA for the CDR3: TGTGCCAGCAGTTCCGGACTCGTAGAGACCCAGTACTTC.

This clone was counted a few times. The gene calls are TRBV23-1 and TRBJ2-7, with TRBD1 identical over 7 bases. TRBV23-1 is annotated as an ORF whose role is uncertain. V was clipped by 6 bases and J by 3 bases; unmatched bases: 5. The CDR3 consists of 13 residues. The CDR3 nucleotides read TGCGCCAGCAGGACAGACAGGGACTACGAGCAGTACTTC. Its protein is CASRTDRDYEQYF.

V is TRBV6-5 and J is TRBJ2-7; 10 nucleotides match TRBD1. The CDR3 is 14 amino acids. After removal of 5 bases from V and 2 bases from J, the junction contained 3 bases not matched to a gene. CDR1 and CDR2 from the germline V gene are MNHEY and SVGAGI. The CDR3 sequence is CASSKDRGAYEQYF. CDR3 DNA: TGTGCCAGCAGTAAGGACAGGGGGGCCTACGAGCAGTACTTC.

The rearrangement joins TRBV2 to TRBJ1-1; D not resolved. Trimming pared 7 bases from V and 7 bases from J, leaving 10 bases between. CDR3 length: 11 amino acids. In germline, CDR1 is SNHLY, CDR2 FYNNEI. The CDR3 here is CASTSLSEAFF. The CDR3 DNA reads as TGTGCCAGCACCTCCCTGAGTGAAGCTTTCTTT. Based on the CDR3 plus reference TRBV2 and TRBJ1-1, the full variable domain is EPEVTQTPSHQVTQMGQEVILRCVPISNHLYFYWYRQILGQKVEFLVSFYNNEISEKSEIFDDQFSVERPDGSNFTLKIRSTKLEDSAMYFCASTSLSEAFFGQGTRLTVV.

This chain's CDR3 is CSVEGSGERAFF. CDR3 coding DNA: TGCAGCGTTGAAGGGTCAGGGGAGCGTGCTTTCTTT. The rearrangement uses TRBV29-1 and TRBJ1-1, with D maybe TRBD1 (6 bases). The CDR3 runs to 12 residues. V lost 1 base, J lost 11 bases, and 14 bases lay in between. Germline V CDR1 and CDR2: SQVTM, ANQGSEA. Full variable domain (rest looked up from reference TRBV29-1 and TRBJ1-1): SAVISQKPSRDICQRGTSLTIQCQVDSQVTMMFWYRQQPGQSLTLIATANQGSEATYESGFVIDKFPISRPNLTFSTLTVSNMSPEDSSIYLCSVEGSGERAFFGQGTRLTVV.

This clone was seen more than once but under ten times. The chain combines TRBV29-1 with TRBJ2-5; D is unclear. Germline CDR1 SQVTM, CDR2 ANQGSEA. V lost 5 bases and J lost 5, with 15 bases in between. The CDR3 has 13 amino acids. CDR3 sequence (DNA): TGCAGCGTTCCCGAAGGGCTATTGGAGACCCAGTACTTC. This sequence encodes CSVPEGLLETQYF.

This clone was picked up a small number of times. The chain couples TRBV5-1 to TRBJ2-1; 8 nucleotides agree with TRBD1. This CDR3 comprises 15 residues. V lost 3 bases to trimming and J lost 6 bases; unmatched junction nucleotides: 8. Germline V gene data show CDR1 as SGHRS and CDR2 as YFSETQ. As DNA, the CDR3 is TGCGCCAGCAGCTCCAGACAGGGGAATCTCAATGAGCAGTTCTTC. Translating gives CASSSRQGNLNEQFF.

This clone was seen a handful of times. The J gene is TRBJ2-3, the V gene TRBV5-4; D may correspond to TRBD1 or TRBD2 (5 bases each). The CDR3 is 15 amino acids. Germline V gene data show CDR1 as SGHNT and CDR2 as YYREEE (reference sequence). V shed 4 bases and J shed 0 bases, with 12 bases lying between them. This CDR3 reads CASSTGRGSTDTQYF. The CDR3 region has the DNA TGTGCCAGCAGCACGGGACGGGGAAGCACAGATACGCAGTATTTT.

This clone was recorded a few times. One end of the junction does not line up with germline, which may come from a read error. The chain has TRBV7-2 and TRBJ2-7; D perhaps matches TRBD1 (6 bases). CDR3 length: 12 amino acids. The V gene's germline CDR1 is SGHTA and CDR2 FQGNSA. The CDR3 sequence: CASSLGGDILHF. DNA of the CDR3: TGTGCCAGCAGCTTAGGAGGGGACATATTACACTTC.

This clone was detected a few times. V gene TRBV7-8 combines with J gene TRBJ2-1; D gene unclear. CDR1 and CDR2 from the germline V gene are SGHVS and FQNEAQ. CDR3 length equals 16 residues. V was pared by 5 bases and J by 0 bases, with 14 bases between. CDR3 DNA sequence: TGTGCCAGCAGCCCCCTAGGCCCCAGCTCCTACAATGAGCAGTTCTTC. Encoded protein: CASSPLGPSSYNEQFF.

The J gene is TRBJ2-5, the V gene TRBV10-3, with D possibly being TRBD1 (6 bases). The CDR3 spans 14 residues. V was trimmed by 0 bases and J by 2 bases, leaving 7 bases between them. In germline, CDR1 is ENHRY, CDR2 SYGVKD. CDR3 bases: TGTGCCATCAGTGAGTCCACAGGGCAAGAGACCCAGTACTTC. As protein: CAISESTGQETQYF.

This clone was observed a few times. This CDR3 reads CACGTRNTGELFF. For the CDR3, the DNA is TGTGCCTGCGGGACTAGAAACACCGGGGAGCTGTTTTTT. This chain connects TRBV30 to TRBJ2-2; 8 positions agree with TRBD2. The CDR3 has 13 residues. In germline, CDR1 is GTSNPN, CDR2 SVGIG (reference sequence). The ends lost 6 bases at V and 2 bases at J; junction bases unmatched: 2.

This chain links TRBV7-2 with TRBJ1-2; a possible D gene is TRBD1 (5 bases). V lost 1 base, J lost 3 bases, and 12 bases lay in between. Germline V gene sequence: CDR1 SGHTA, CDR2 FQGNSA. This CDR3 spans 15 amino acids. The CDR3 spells CASSLDSTGYYGYTF. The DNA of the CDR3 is TGTGCCAGCAGCTTAGATTCAACAGGATACTATGGCTACACCTTC. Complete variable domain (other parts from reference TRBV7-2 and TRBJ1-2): GAGVSQSPSNKVTEKGKDVELRCDPISGHTALYWYRQSLGQGLEFLIYFQGNSAPDKSGLPSDRFSAERTGGSVSTLTIQRTQQEDSAVYLCASSLDSTGYYGYTFGSGTRLTVV.

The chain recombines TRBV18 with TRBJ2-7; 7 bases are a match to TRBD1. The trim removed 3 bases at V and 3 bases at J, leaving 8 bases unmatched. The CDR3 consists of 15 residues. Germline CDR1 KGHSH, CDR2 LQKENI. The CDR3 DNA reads TGTGCCAGCTCACCCCCGGGACAGATAAGCTACGAGCAGTACTTC. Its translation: CASSPPGQISYEQYF.

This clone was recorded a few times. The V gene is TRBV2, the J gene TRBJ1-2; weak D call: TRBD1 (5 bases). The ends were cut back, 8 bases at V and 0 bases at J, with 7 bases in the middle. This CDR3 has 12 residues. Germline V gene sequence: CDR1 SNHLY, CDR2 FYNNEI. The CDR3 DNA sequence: TGTGCCAGCTACAGGTCTAACTATGGCTACACCTTC. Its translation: CASYRSNYGYTF.

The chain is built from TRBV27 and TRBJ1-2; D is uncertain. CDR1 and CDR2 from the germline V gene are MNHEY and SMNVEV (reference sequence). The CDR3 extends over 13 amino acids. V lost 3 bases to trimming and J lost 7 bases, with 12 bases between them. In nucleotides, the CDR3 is TGTGCCAGCAGTTTCACGACGAGCGGTGGCTACACCTTC. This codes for CASSFTTSGGYTF.

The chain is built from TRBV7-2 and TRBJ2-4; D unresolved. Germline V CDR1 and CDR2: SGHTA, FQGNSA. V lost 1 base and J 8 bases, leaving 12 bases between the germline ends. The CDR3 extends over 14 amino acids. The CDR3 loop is CASSLGPSEDIQYF. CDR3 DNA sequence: TGTGCCAGCAGCTTAGGCCCCAGCGAGGACATTCAGTACTTC. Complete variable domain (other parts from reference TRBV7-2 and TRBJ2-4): GAGVSQSPSNKVTEKGKDVELRCDPISGHTALYWYRQSLGQGLEFLIYFQGNSAPDKSGLPSDRFSAERTGGSVSTLTIQRTQQEDSAVYLCASSLGPSEDIQYFGAGTRLSVL.

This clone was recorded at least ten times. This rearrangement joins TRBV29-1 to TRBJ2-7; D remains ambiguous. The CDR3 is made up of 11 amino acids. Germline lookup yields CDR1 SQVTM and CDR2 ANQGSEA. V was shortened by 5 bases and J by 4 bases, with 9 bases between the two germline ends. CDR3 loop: CSVFGSYEQYF. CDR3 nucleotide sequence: TGCAGCGTTTTCGGGTCTTACGAGCAGTACTTC.

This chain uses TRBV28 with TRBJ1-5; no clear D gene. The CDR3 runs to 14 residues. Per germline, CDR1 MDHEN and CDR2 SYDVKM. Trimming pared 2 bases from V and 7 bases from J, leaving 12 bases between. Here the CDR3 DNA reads TGTGCCAGCAGTTTAAAGGGAGCGAGACAGCCCCAGCATTTT. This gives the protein CASSLKGARQPQHF.